These T cell receptor beta chains were read from a single sample in a study of early T cells in non-severe SARS-CoV-2 infection. TCRdb itself ran the 5' RACE reads through MiXCR, one entry per CDR3 protein. The sample has around 48,000 distinct CDR3 sequences; over 10% are singletons. The material sequenced was whole blood. The receptors stem from an adult who was a healthcare worker with PCR-confirmed SARS-CoV-2 infection or an uninfected control (not recorded which). Each CDR3 is given with its conserved first and last residue. A D gene is named only where the DNA matches it firmly. Size is omitted from some rows. Given values are once, few, many or a class for expanded clones.

TRBV19,TRBD2,NA,TRBJ2-2,CASSITSGSITGGELFF,TGTGCCAGTAGTATCACTAGCGGGAGTATCACTGGAGGGGAGCTGTTTTTT
TRBV19,NA,few,TRBJ2-1,CASKHTGIQGNEQFF,TGTGCCAGTAAACACACAGGGATCCAGGGCAATGAGCAGTTCTTC
TRBV12-5,TRBD1,many,TRBJ1-1,CASGLAPGQGFPTEAFF,TGTGCTAGTGGTTTGGCCCCGGGACAGGGGTTTCCCACTGAAGCTTTCTTT
TRBV12-3/TRBV12-4,NA,few,TRBJ2-3,CASTLFDTQYF,TGTGCCAGCACCCTATTTGATACGCAGTATTTT
TRBV3-1,NA,few,TRBJ1-6,CASSQDYSNSPLHF,TGTGCCAGCAGCCAAGACTACAGCAATTCACCCCTCCACTTT
TRBV3-1,TRBD2,many,TRBJ2-1,CASSQGLAGTYNEQFF,TGTGCCAGCAGCCAAGGGCTAGCGGGGACCTACAATGAGCAGTTCTTC
TRBV28,NA,few,TRBJ2-4,CASSRRGQNIQYF,TGTGCCAGCAGTCGGAGGGGCCAAAACATTCAGTACTTC
TRBV6-6,TRBD2,many,TRBJ2-5,CASSFQRGAGEETQYF,TGTGCCAGCAGTTTCCAGCGGGGGGCGGGGGAAGAGACCCAGTACTTC
TRBV7-9,NA,NA,TRBJ1-2,CASSYGGLPFNYGYTF,TGTGCCAGCAGCTACGGGGGACTTCCGTTTAACTATGGCTACACCTTC
TRBV28,NA,NA,TRBJ1-1,CASRAMNTEAFF,TGTGCCAGCCGAGCTATGAACACTGAAGCTTTCTTT
TRBV18,NA,many,TRBJ1-2,CASSPDPGANYGYTF,TGTGCCAGCTCACCCGACCCAGGAGCTAACTATGGCTACACCTTC
TRBV2,TRBD1,many,TRBJ2-5,CASRDRGETQYF,TGTGCCAGCAGGGACAGGGGAGAGACCCAGTACTTC
TRBV28,NA,NA,TRBJ1-2,CASSFLVGYGYTF,TGTGCCAGCAGTTTCTTAGTTGGGTATGGCTACACCTTC
TRBV11-2,NA,many,TRBJ2-7,CASSSGPLSYEQYF,TGTGCCAGCAGCTCGGGACCCCTCTCCTACGAGCAGTACTTC
TRBV5-1,TRBD2,NA,TRBJ2-1,CASSFTSGSYNEQFF,TGCGCCAGCAGCTTTACTAGCGGTTCCTACAATGAGCAGTTCTTC
TRBV2,TRBD1,many,TRBJ2-5,CASSEGPGQGAGTQYF,TGTGCCAGCAGTGAGGGCCCTGGACAGGGGGCAGGGACCCAGTACTTC
TRBV3-1,NA,many,TRBJ2-7,CASSHLRQTYEQYF,TGTGCCAGCAGCCATCTGAGACAAACCTACGAGCAGTACTTC
TRBV5-1,NA,NA,TRBJ1-2,CASSRDGATGYGYTF,TGCGCCAGCAGCCGCGATGGGGCCACAGGCTATGGCTACACCTTC
TRBV13,NA,NA,TRBJ2-3,CASSAAYSRITDTQYF,TGTGCCAGCAGCGCGGCTTATTCAAGAATCACAGATACGCAGTATTTT
TRBV3-1,TRBD2,few,TRBJ2-7,CASSQDPGRTYEQYF,TGTGCCAGCAGCCAAGATCCCGGGAGGACCTACGAGCAGTACTTC
TRBV5-4,NA,NA,TRBJ2-1,CASSLRTDYNEQFF,TGTGCCAGCAGCCTCAGGACTGACTACAATGAGCAGTTCTTC
TRBV29-1,NA,medium-sized,TRBJ2-1,CSVEGRRLNEQFF,TGCAGCGTTGAAGGGCGTCGCCTCAATGAGCAGTTCTTC
TRBV11-2,TRBD1,few,TRBJ2-5,CASSLVVGTAILQETQYF,TGTGCCAGCAGCTTAGTAGTTGGGACAGCAATACTCCAAGAGACCCAGTACTTC
TRBV7-2,NA,few,TRBJ1-3,CASSLGPGSSGNTIYF,TGTGCCAGCAGCTTAGGTCCAGGGAGCTCTGGAAACACCATATATTTT
TRBV28,NA,NA,TRBJ1-4,CASSSPHGANEKLFF,TGTGCCAGCAGTTCCCCTCATGGTGCTAATGAAAAACTGTTTTTT
TRBV29-1,NA,once,TRBJ1-2,CSVEGTRNYGYTF,TGCAGCGTTGAAGGGACAAGAAACTATGGCTACACCTTC
TRBV5-1,TRBD1,many,TRBJ2-1,CASSFIGQGADEQFF,TGCGCCAGCAGCTTTATAGGACAGGGCGCCGATGAGCAGTTCTTC
TRBV6-5,NA,many,TRBJ1-3,CASTASSSGNTIYF,TGTGCCAGCACCGCCAGCTCATCTGGAAACACCATATATTTT
TRBV5-1,NA,NA,TRBJ2-2,CASSLLERGNTGELFF,TGCGCCAGCAGCTTACTAGAGCGCGGGAACACCGGGGAGCTGTTTTTT
TRBV20-1,TRBD2,few,TRBJ2-5,CSARTSGGAVQYF,TGCAGTGCCAGGACTAGCGGGGGAGCAGTCCAGTACTTC
TRBV11-1,TRBD1,many,TRBJ2-2,CASSFQGAVGELFF,TGTGCCAGCAGCTTTCAGGGGGCGGTCGGGGAGCTGTTTTTT
TRBV15,NA,few,TRBJ1-1,CATSQRALNTEAFF,TGTGCCACCAGCCAAAGGGCCTTGAACACTGAAGCTTTCTTT
TRBV19,TRBD2,NA,TRBJ2-1,CASSIPGQPWTSGLHEQFF,TGTGCCAGTAGTATACCTGGCCAACCTTGGACTAGCGGGCTGCATGAGCAGTTCTTC
TRBV6-5,NA,NA,TRBJ1-1,CASSVGGDTEAFF,TGTGCCAGCAGCGTAGGTGGGGACACTGAAGCTTTCTTT
TRBV6-1,NA,NA,TRBJ1-2,CASIKPATDGYTF,TGTGCCAGCATCAAACCCGCGACAGATGGCTACACCTTC
TRBV12-3/TRBV12-4,TRBD2,NA,TRBJ2-1,CASSNLAGGWNEQFF,TGTGCCAGCAGCAATCTAGCGGGGGGCTGGAATGAGCAGTTCTTC
TRBV7-6,TRBD1,many,TRBJ2-2,CASSSTYELGQGGTGELFF,TGTGCCAGCAGCTCTACGTACGAACTGGGACAGGGGGGCACCGGGGAGCTGTTTTTT
TRBV6-1,TRBD1,many,TRBJ2-7,CASSDRTGSYEQYF,TGTGCCAGCAGTGACCGGACAGGGTCGTACGAGCAGTACTTC
TRBV27,NA,many,TRBJ1-2,CASSYGQSGGYTF,TGTGCCAGCAGTTATGGACAGTCCGGAGGCTACACCTTC
TRBV28,TRBD1,many,TRBJ1-1,CASTILGTGGRLNTEAFF,TGTGCCAGCACCATACTAGGGACAGGGGGAAGGTTGAACACTGAAGCTTTCTTT
TRBV20-1,NA,few,TRBJ2-3,CSFRDTDTQYF,TGCAGCTTTAGGGACACAGATACGCAGTATTTT
TRBV29-1,NA,many,TRBJ1-5,CSVGGPNQPQHF,TGCAGCGTTGGCGGTCCCAATCAGCCCCAGCATTTT
TRBV30,TRBD1,NA,TRBJ2-2,CAWRGQGNTGELFF,TGTGCCTGGAGGGGACAGGGTAACACCGGGGAGCTGTTTTTT
TRBV27,NA,few,TRBJ1-5,CASSSLWGTDSNQPQHF,TGTGCCAGCAGCTCCCTCTGGGGGACGGATAGCAATCAGCCCCAGCATTTT
TRBV5-1,TRBD1,few,TRBJ2-7,CASSLGTDYEQYF,TGCGCCAGCAGCCTCGGGACAGACTACGAGCAGTACTTC
TRBV11-2,NA,many,TRBJ2-3,CASSLEYTDTQYF,TGTGCCAGCAGCTTAGAATACACAGATACGCAGTATTTT